Listed below are T cell receptor beta chains from one sample, sequenced in a study of CD8 T cells in ankylosing spondylitis. TCRdb analysed the 5' RACE reads with MiXCR anew, one entry per CDR3 protein. Of about 69,000 distinct CDR3 sequences listed, 5.3% are singletons. The sequenced sample was blood, either unsorted or a sorted T cell fraction (not recorded which). Receptors were obtained from a male donor with ankylosing spondylitis or in good health (not recorded which). Both conserved end residues are part of each CDR3. Fields, in order: clone size, J gene, V gene, D gene, CDR3 DNA, CDR3 protein. The D gene is left open where the match is weak. Expanded clones are given a class, and other clones once, few, many or no size at all.

many TRBJ2-7 TRBV2 TRBD2 TGTGCCAGCAAGAGGACGGGAGGGACCTACGAGCAGTACTTC CASKRTGGTYEQYF
NA TRBJ2-5 TRBV5-6 TRBD2 TGTGCCAGCAGCTTGACTAGCGGGGCCCAAGAGACCCAGTACTTC CASSLTSGAQETQYF
many TRBJ2-3 TRBV7-2 TRBD2 TGTGCCAGCAGCTTTCAGGGACTAATAGATACGCAGTATTTT CASSFQGLIDTQYF
many TRBJ1-6 TRBV20-1 NA TGCAGTGCTTTTAGGGGGGGTAATTCACCCCTCCACTTT CSAFRGGNSPLHF
many TRBJ2-1 TRBV5-1 TRBD2 TGCGCCAGCAGCTTGGCCATAACTAGCGGGGGGGCCCCGGGAGGTGAGCAGTTCTTC CASSLAITSGGAPGGEQFF
many TRBJ2-5 TRBV20-1 NA TGCAGTGCTAGAGATTCCGAGTCCCCGGGAGAGACCCAGTACTTC CSARDSESPGETQYF
many TRBJ1-5 TRBV4-2 NA TGTGCCAGCAGCCAAGAGGAGGGGAGTCAGCCCCAGCATTTT CASSQEEGSQPQHF
many TRBJ1-2 TRBV13 NA TGTGCCAGCAGCTTATACGGCGGAGGTGCTGGCTACACCTTC CASSLYGGGAGYTF
many TRBJ2-5 TRBV6-6 TRBD1 TGTGCCAGCAGTTACTGGGACAGGGAGACCCAGTACTTC CASSYWDRETQYF
NA TRBJ1-3 TRBV28 NA TGTGCCAGCAGTTCAGGACGGAACACCATATATTTT CASSSGRNTIYF
many TRBJ2-5 TRBV11-2 TRBD2 TGTGCCAGCAGCCCTTTAATGCTAGCGGGGGTGCAGACCCAGTACTTC CASSPLMLAGVQTQYF
many TRBJ1-2 TRBV28 NA TGTGCCAGCAATTTCGGCGGAACCTGGGGCTACACCTTC CASNFGGTWGYTF
NA TRBJ1-3 TRBV7-2 NA TGTGCCAGCAGCTTTGGGAGTTCCATTGGAAACACCATATATTTT CASSFGSSIGNTIYF
few TRBJ1-2 TRBV2 TRBD1 TGTGCCAGCAGCGCCCTGACAGGGGGTAATGGCTACACCTTC CASSALTGGNGYTF
many TRBJ2-7 TRBV5-1 TRBD1 TGCGCCAGCAGCTTCACCTCCGGGACAGGGGACAACGAGCAGTACTTC CASSFTSGTGDNEQYF
many TRBJ2-3 TRBV9 NA TGTGCCAGCAGCTACACGCAGGGTACCACAGATACGCAGTATTTT CASSYTQGTTDTQYF
many TRBJ1-5 TRBV12-3/TRBV12-4 NA TGTGCCAGCAGCACGGACAGATTTGATCAGCCCCAGCATTTT CASSTDRFDQPQHF
many TRBJ2-3 TRBV9 TRBD2 TGTGCCAGCAGCCCCCAGACTAGCGGGGTCTCAGATACGCAGTATTTT CASSPQTSGVSDTQYF
NA TRBJ2-3 TRBV2 TRBD2 TGTGCCTTCTGCCCCGAGGGCAAGACTAGCGGGGGAGGGCCAGATACGCAGTATTTT CAFCPEGKTSGGGPDTQYF
many TRBJ2-1 TRBV3-1 NA TGTGCCAGCAGCCCCGGGACTGCGGAAGTCAATGAGCAGTTCTTC CASSPGTAEVNEQFF